This TCR beta chain is from a study of regulatory T cells in long-lasting Graves disease. Study-level points and caveats: Persistent disease samples used TRBV28, TRBJ1-2 and TRBJ2-5 preferentially.

This clonotype was detected ten times or more. Its specificity is not known. This CDR3 is 15 amino acids long. With 6 bases removed from V and 3 bases from J, the gap between germline ends came to 17 bases. The germline V gene encodes CDR1 MNHNS and CDR2 SASEGT. Building of the TCR beta libraries involved iRepertoire HTBI primers and Arm-PCR of CDR3 regions. TCRdb processed the multiplex PCR reads anew with MiXCR; each CDR3 protein has one entry. The table records 250,000 to 300,000 distinct CDR3 sequences, around a sixth of them present only once. The time point denotes: newly diagnosed GD, antithyroid drugs for less than 3 months. The TCR library was prepared using RNA isolated from PBMCs. The sample was also linked to a second study, of T cells in Graves' hyperthyroidism and ophthalmopathy. That work adds: First-round RT-PCR with HTBI primers amplified the TCR CDR3 region.

This specimen consisted of peripheral blood mononuclear cells (PBMCs), obtained at new diagnosis, from a patient treated with antithyroid drugs. The sequence was obtained from a woman aged 25 to 39 with Graves disease. This sequence joins TRBV6-1 and TRBJ1-1; D perhaps matches TRBD1 (5 bases). CDR3 coding DNA: TGTGCCAGCAGCCATCCCCAGGGAGCGGACACTGAAGCTTTCTTT. Protein: CASSHPQGADTEAFF.